The table lists the clone carrying this T cell receptor beta chain with many counts. What it recognizes is unknown. Using RNA transcripts as the source, TCR beta CDR3 regions were amplified. First-round RT-PCR with HTBI primers amplified the TCR CDR3 region. TCRdb re-called the multiplex PCR reads through MiXCR, storing one row per CDR3 protein. The table has 650,000 to 800,000 distinct CDR3 sequences, about 45% seen once. Exclusion followed for patients with uncontrolled infection, other autoimmune disease, pregnancy or lactation. The data are from a study of T cells in Graves' hyperthyroidism and ophthalmopathy. Study observations and caveats: Ophthalmopathy stood apart from stable hyperthyroidism in a 13 V-J model. The model anticipated ophthalmopathy a median approximately 6.6 months pre-onset.

Germline CDR1 reads SEHNR; CDR2 reads FQNEAQ (reference sequence). With 8 bases removed from V and 2 bases from J, the gap between germline ends came to 18 bases. The CDR3 totals 15 residues. The chain uses TRBV7-9 and TRBJ1-1; a possible D gene is TRBD1 (6 bases). Sequenced input: peripheral blood or thyroid tissue (not recorded which). The TCR sequence derives from an adult man with Graves' disease, either hyperthyroidism or ophthalmopathy (not recorded which). The chain's CDR3 is CASLASGTRNTEAFF. In nucleotides, the CDR3 is TGTGCCAGCCTCGCCTCCGGGACAAGAAACACTGAAGCTTTCTTT.